The rows below give T cell receptor beta chains drawn from one sample of a study of Ad26.COV2.S vaccination and SARS-CoV-2 variants. Using immunoSEQ multiplex PCR, the repertoire was profiled, and TCRdb retains in-frame clones only, with some absent. The sample lists about 280,000 clones; approximately 87% were seen once. Material: peripheral blood, obtained in a trial of Ad26.COV2.S vaccine versus placebo. The receptors stem from a person between 18 and 65 years old who received the Ad26.COV2.S COVID-19 vaccine or a placebo. Each CDR3 is given with its conserved first and last residue. The D gene is left open where the match is weak. The size of a clone is reported for some rows only, either as once, few or many, or as a class for expanded clones.

J gene: TRBJ2-1
V gene: TRBV4-3
D gene: -
CDR3 length: 16
clone size: -
CDR3 protein: CASSQGTPSLYNEQFF
CDR3 DNA: TGCGCCAGCAGCCAAGGAACGCCTAGCCTGTACAATGAGCAGTTCTTC

J gene: TRBJ2-1
V gene: TRBV10-1
D gene: TRBD2
CDR3 length: 16
clone size: -
CDR3 protein: CASSEVGLAGINEQFF
CDR3 DNA: TGCGCCAGCAGTGAAGTTGGGCTAGCGGGAATAAATGAGCAGTTCTTC

J gene: TRBJ2-5
V gene: TRBV18
D gene: -
CDR3 length: 14
clone size: -
CDR3 protein: CASAPGPDQETQYF
CDR3 DNA: TGTGCCAGCGCCCCGGGACCCGACCAAGAGACCCAGTACTTC

J gene: TRBJ1-1
V gene: TRBV10-1
D gene: -
CDR3 length: 13
clone size: -
CDR3 protein: CASSAAGNTEAFF
CDR3 DNA: TGCGCCAGCAGTGCCGCGGGGAACACTGAAGCTTTCTTT

J gene: TRBJ2-3
V gene: TRBV4-1
D gene: -
CDR3 length: 16
clone size: -
CDR3 protein: CASSQVVAGLSDTQYF
CDR3 DNA: TGCGCCAGCAGCCAAGTAGTGGCGGGGTTGTCAGATACGCAGTATTTT

J gene: TRBJ1-6
V gene: TRBV6-5
D gene: TRBD1
CDR3 length: 15
clone size: -
CDR3 protein: CASSYRQGARSPLHF
CDR3 DNA: TGTGCCAGCAGTTACCGGCAGGGGGCTCGTTCACCCCTCCACTTT

J gene: TRBJ1-2
V gene: TRBV5-1
D gene: -
CDR3 length: 14
clone size: -
CDR3 protein: CASSFEGLNYGYTF
CDR3 DNA: TGCGCCAGCAGCTTTGAGGGACTCAACTATGGCTACACCTTC

J gene: TRBJ2-7
V gene: TRBV6-6
D gene: -
CDR3 length: 13
clone size: -
CDR3 protein: CASSGPGTYEQYF
CDR3 DNA: TGTGCCAGCAGTGGGCCTGGGACCTACGAGCAGTACTTC

J gene: TRBJ2-7
V gene: TRBV25-1
D gene: -
CDR3 length: 13
clone size: -
CDR3 protein: CASSRLERGEQYF
CDR3 DNA: TGTGCCAGCAGCCGACTAGAACGGGGGGAGCAGTACTTC

J gene: TRBJ1-5
V gene: TRBV30
D gene: -
CDR3 length: 15
clone size: -
CDR3 protein: CAWSTAPGDNQPQHF
CDR3 DNA: TGTGCCTGGAGTACAGCGCCAGGTGACAATCAGCCCCAGCATTTT

J gene: TRBJ2-3
V gene: TRBV10-2
D gene: -
CDR3 length: 12
clone size: -
CDR3 protein: CASSLLGDTQYF
CDR3 DNA: TGCGCCAGCAGTCTCCTTGGGGATACGCAGTATTTT

J gene: TRBJ2-2
V gene: TRBV6-5
D gene: -
CDR3 length: 14
clone size: -
CDR3 protein: CASSLTGTTGELFF
CDR3 DNA: TGTGCCAGCAGTTTAACAGGGACCACCGGGGAGCTGTTTTTT

J gene: TRBJ1-1
V gene: TRBV5-1
D gene: -
CDR3 length: 15
clone size: -
CDR3 protein: CASSLELSGDTEAFF
CDR3 DNA: TGCGCCAGCAGCTTGGAACTCTCAGGTGACACTGAAGCTTTCTTT

J gene: TRBJ2-5
V gene: TRBV19
D gene: -
CDR3 length: 14
clone size: once
CDR3 protein: CASSIFGGVETQYF
CDR3 DNA: TGTGCCAGTAGTATATTTGGAGGGGTAGAGACCCAGTACTTC

J gene: TRBJ1-4
V gene: TRBV19
D gene: TRBD1
CDR3 length: 15
clone size: -
CDR3 protein: CASSILDRDDKKLFF
CDR3 DNA: TGTGCCAGTAGTATCTTAGACAGGGACGACAAAAAACTGTTTTTT

J gene: TRBJ1-2
V gene: TRBV4-3
D gene: -
CDR3 length: 13
clone size: -
CDR3 protein: CASSQLGDYGYTF
CDR3 DNA: TGCGCCAGCAGCCAACTAGGTGACTATGGCTACACCTTC

J gene: TRBJ2-6
V gene: TRBV29-1
D gene: -
CDR3 length: 12
clone size: -
CDR3 protein: CSVESGANVLTF
CDR3 DNA: TGCAGCGTTGAGAGCGGGGCCAACGTCCTGACTTTC

J gene: TRBJ2-1
V gene: TRBV7-9
D gene: -
CDR3 length: 16
clone size: -
CDR3 protein: CASSLGRTPSYNEQFF
CDR3 DNA: TGTGCCAGCAGCTTAGGACGGACACCCTCCTACAATGAGCAGTTCTTC

J gene: TRBJ2-1
V gene: TRBV7-9
D gene: -
CDR3 length: 15
clone size: -
CDR3 protein: CASSLDRRGDNEQFF
CDR3 DNA: TGTGCCAGCAGCTTAGACAGGCGTGGGGACAATGAGCAGTTCTTC

J gene: TRBJ2-3
V gene: TRBV11-2
D gene: -
CDR3 length: 15
clone size: -
CDR3 protein: CASSSLVRGTDTQYF
CDR3 DNA: TGTGCCAGCAGCTCCCTTGTCCGGGGCACAGATACGCAGTATTTT

J gene: TRBJ1-2
V gene: TRBV5-6
D gene: TRBD1
CDR3 length: 13
clone size: -
CDR3 protein: CASSSGQNYGYTF
CDR3 DNA: TGTGCCAGCAGCTCGGGACAGAACTATGGCTACACCTTC

J gene: TRBJ1-5
V gene: TRBV2
D gene: -
CDR3 length: 12
clone size: -
CDR3 protein: CASSVIGPTQHF
CDR3 DNA: TGTGCCAGCAGTGTGATCGGGCCAACCCAGCATTTT

J gene: TRBJ2-2
V gene: TRBV30
D gene: -
CDR3 length: 14
clone size: -
CDR3 protein: CAWSVSRRAGELFF
CDR3 DNA: TGTGCCTGGAGTGTATCAAGACGGGCCGGGGAGCTGTTTTTT

J gene: TRBJ2-3
V gene: TRBV20-1
D gene: -
CDR3 length: 15
clone size: -
CDR3 protein: CSASNRRQGTDTQYF
CDR3 DNA: TGCAGTGCTAGTAACCGGCGGCAGGGGACAGATACGCAGTATTTT

J gene: TRBJ2-5
V gene: TRBV10-3
D gene: TRBD1
CDR3 length: 15
clone size: -
CDR3 protein: CATSPGQGGQETQYF
CDR3 DNA: TGTGCCACCTCTCCGGGACAGGGTGGCCAAGAGACCCAGTACTTC

J gene: TRBJ2-7
V gene: TRBV9
D gene: TRBD1
CDR3 length: 15
clone size: -
CDR3 protein: CASSSPGDRAHEQYF
CDR3 DNA: TGTGCCAGCAGCTCACCGGGCGACAGGGCCCACGAGCAGTACTTC

J gene: TRBJ1-2
V gene: TRBV7-3
D gene: TRBD1
CDR3 length: 13
clone size: -
CDR3 protein: CASSIGTGYGYTF
CDR3 DNA: TGTGCCAGCAGCATCGGGACAGGCTATGGCTACACCTTC

J gene: TRBJ1-2
V gene: TRBV19
D gene: TRBD1
CDR3 length: 15
clone size: -
CDR3 protein: CASAPPQGARDGYTF
CDR3 DNA: TGTGCCAGTGCCCCCCCCCAGGGGGCGCGTGATGGCTACACCTTC

J gene: TRBJ1-1
V gene: TRBV27
D gene: TRBD1
CDR3 length: 15
clone size: -
CDR3 protein: CASSASQGGGTEAFF
CDR3 DNA: TGTGCCAGCAGTGCATCCCAGGGGGGAGGCACTGAAGCTTTCTTT

J gene: TRBJ2-6
V gene: TRBV4-1
D gene: TRBD1
CDR3 length: 18
clone size: -
CDR3 protein: CASSERQGRSSGANVLTF
CDR3 DNA: TGCGCCAGCAGCGAGAGACAGGGTAGAAGCTCTGGGGCCAACGTCCTGACTTTC

J gene: TRBJ2-3
V gene: TRBV2
D gene: -
CDR3 length: 14
clone size: -
CDR3 protein: CASSNGGSTDTQYF
CDR3 DNA: TGTGCCAGCAGCAATGGGGGAAGCACAGATACGCAGTATTTT